Below are 15 T cell receptor beta chains sequenced from a single sample in a study of T-cell memory formation after mild COVID-19. TCRdb re-derived calls from the 5' RACE reads in MiXCR, one entry per CDR3 protein. Of more than 100,000 distinct CDR3 sequences detected, 5% to 6.5% appear once; the ten largest clones hold about 2.2%. Sequenced input: PBMCs or a T cell subset sorted from them (not recorded which). The receptors come from an adult woman who had mild COVID-19 (a few samples of this study predate the infection). Cell type and time point are not known.

This clonotype was counted many times. The chain is built from TRBV6-6 and TRBJ2-1; D is unclear. Germline values: CDR1 MNHNY, CDR2 SVGAGI (reference sequence). The CDR3 length is 8 residues. V shed 6 bases and J shed 15 bases, with 6 bases lying between them. In DNA form, the CDR3 reads TGTGCCAGCAGCATGGGGTTCTTC. As protein: CASSMGFF.

This sequence joins TRBV5-1 and TRBJ2-7; 7 positions agree with TRBD1. Germline-derived CDR1 and CDR2 are SGHRS and YFSETQ. This CDR3 has 15 amino acids. The V and J ends lost 1 base and 4 bases, in that order; junction bases with no gene match: 8. CDR3 amino acids: CASSLRQGEIYEQYF. DNA of the CDR3: TGCGCCAGCAGCTTGAGGCAGGGGGAGATATACGAGCAGTACTTC.

This clonotype was seen ten or more times. The V gene is TRBV10-3, the J gene TRBJ2-5; D may be TRBD2 (5 bases). Germline V CDR1 and CDR2: ENHRY, SYGVKD. This CDR3 is 13 amino acids long. V gave up 8 bases and J gave up 2 bases, with 12 bases separating them. The chain's CDR3 is CAIQGSNQETQYF. In nucleotides, the CDR3 is TGTGCCATCCAAGGGAGTAATCAAGAGACCCAGTACTTC.

This clonotype was recorded a few times. The CDR3 bases are TGTGCCAGCAGCTGGGACAGAGTTTCCCCTTACGAGCAGTACTTC. This codes for CASSWDRVSPYEQYF. The gene calls are TRBV27 and TRBJ2-7, with 7 bases identical to TRBD1. Germline V gene data show CDR1 as MNHEY and CDR2 as SMNVEV (reference sequence). The CDR3 consists of 15 residues. J lost 4 bases, V lost 6 bases, and 12 bases had no gene match.

This clonotype was seen at least ten times. The genes are TRBV7-8 and TRBJ1-3; D might be TRBD1 (5 bases). This CDR3 contains 16 residues. V lost 1 base to trimming and J lost 7 bases, with 17 bases between them. Germline CDR1 SGHVS, CDR2 FQNEAQ. CDR3 coding DNA: TGTGCCAGCAGCTTAGTCAGGCAGGGAATACAGAACACCATATATTTT. Protein: CASSLVRQGIQNTIYF.

The chain is built from TRBV20-1 and TRBJ1-2, with D unresolved. The germline V and J ends were trimmed by 3 bases and 3 bases, with 5 bases remaining between them. This CDR3 contains 11 residues. Germline CDR1 and CDR2: DFQATT and SNEGSKA (reference sequence). In nucleotides, the CDR3 is TGCAGTGCTAGGGGCGACTATGGCTACACCTTC. Its protein product is CSARGDYGYTF.

The chain carries TRBV9 and TRBJ2-1; TRBD1 is a possible D gene (6 bases). Germline loops: CDR1 SGDLS, CDR2 YYNGEE. The CDR3 length is 16 residues. V lost 1 base and J lost 6, with 17 bases in between. The CDR3 DNA reads as TGTGCCAGCAGCGTATTAGCAGGGGCGGGTGGCAATGAGCAGTTCTTC. Residues: CASSVLAGAGGNEQFF.

This clonotype was counted at least ten times. The chain is built from TRBV5-1 and TRBJ2-3; D not resolved. The CDR3 covers 16 residues. The germline V and J ends were trimmed by 1 base and 0 bases, with 12 bases remaining between them. CDR1 SGHRS and CDR2 YFSETQ come from the germline V gene. The CDR3 spells CASSLSGRPSTDTQYF. In nucleotides, the CDR3 is TGCGCCAGCAGCTTGTCGGGCCGTCCCAGCACAGATACGCAGTATTTT.

This clonotype has at least ten counts. The chain employs TRBV20-1 and TRBJ2-3; the match to TRBD1 covers 8 bases. Germline V gene data show CDR1 as DFQATT and CDR2 as SNEGSKA (reference sequence). With 3 bases clipped from V and 5 bases from J, the junction kept 7 bases outside the gene matches. The CDR3 contains 14 residues. The CDR3 bases are TGCAGTGCTAGTTTTGGGACAGGTGGAGATACGCAGTATTTT. Its translation is CSASFGTGGDTQYF.

The table lists this clonotype with a few counts. The chain uses TRBV12-3 or TRBV12-4 and TRBJ1-1; D remains ambiguous. The length of the CDR3 is 15 residues. Trimming took 3 bases from V and 0 from J, leaving 11 bases between them. The CDR3 protein is CASSFQVGVNTEAFF. For the CDR3, the DNA is TGTGCCAGCAGTTTTCAAGTAGGAGTGAACACTGAAGCTTTCTTT.

This clonotype was detected ten times or more. V usage is TRBV29-1 and J usage is TRBJ2-1; maybe TRBD2 (5 bases). The CDR3 is made up of 15 amino acids. Trimming left V 3 bases short and J 12 bases short, with 24 bases between. Germline CDR1 reads SQVTM; CDR2 reads ANQGSEA. CDR3 sequence reads: CSVDIPGLSDRWQFF. DNA of the CDR3: TGCAGCGTTGATATTCCCGGACTCTCGGATCGGTGGCAGTTCTTC.

This clonotype was counted only a few times. V usage is TRBV5-5 and J usage is TRBJ1-2; 7 bases match TRBD1. Germline V gene data show CDR1 as SGHKS and CDR2 as YYEKEE (reference sequence). The junction had 11 bases not matched to a gene; V was cut back by 3 bases and J by 3 bases. There are 16 residues in the CDR3. CDR3 sequence (DNA): TGTGCCAGCAGCTCAGCACCACAGGGGAGGGACTATGGCTACACCTTC. The encoded protein is CASSSAPQGRDYGYTF.

This clonotype was detected ten times or more. The chain carries TRBV12-3 or TRBV12-4 and TRBJ1-2; 7 nucleotides line up with TRBD1. V lost 7 bases and J lost 8; bases outside the gene matches: 7. The CDR3 consists of 12 residues. The CDR3 DNA follows: TGTGCCAGCATTACAGGGGTCGGGGGCTACACCTTC. Encoded protein: CASITGVGGYTF.

The table lists this clonotype with a few counts. The chain employs TRBV29-1 and TRBJ2-5; 10 positions agree with TRBD1. The CDR3 length is 16 residues. The germline gives CDR1 SQVTM, CDR2 ANQGSEA. V shed 0 bases and J 5 bases; nucleotides not matched to a gene: 9. The CDR3 DNA follows: TGCAGCGTTGAAGACCGGGACAGGGGTTACGGGGAGACCCAGTACTTC. It is translated as CSVEDRDRGYGETQYF.

This clonotype has a count of ten or more. The rearrangement joins TRBV4-1 to TRBJ1-2, with unresolved D. The CDR3 is 15 amino acids. Germline assignment: CDR1 MGHRA and CDR2 YSYEKL. Trimming removed 0 bases at V and 2 bases at J, with 10 bases between. Here the CDR3 DNA reads TGCGCCAGCAGCCAAGATCCCCCAGGAAACTATGGCTACACCTTC. Translation: CASSQDPPGNYGYTF.